This T cell receptor (beta chain) was sequenced during a study of blood T cell repertoires in COVID-19. Study information: PBMCs, B-cell-depleted T cells, or T cells were the source of the cDNA or gDNA that made up the material.

Trimming took 3 bases from V and 4 from J, leaving 6 bases between them. CDR1 MNHNS and CDR2 SASEGT come from the germline V gene. The CDR3 is 12 amino acids. Produced via immunoSEQ multiplex PCR; TCRdb's table is partial and in-frame only. This sample yields over 150,000 clones, of which 83% are seen a single time; around 7.3% belongs to the top ten. Enrolled during active infection, Seattle patients were then followed longitudinally. This receptor was obtained from a woman between 70 and 85 years old with COVID-19, enrolled during active disease. The chain employs TRBV6-1 and TRBJ1-2; D unresolved. Sequenced material: peripheral blood. CDR3 residues: CASSDRGYGYTF. Written as DNA, the CDR3 is TGTGCCAGCAGTGACCGGGGCTATGGCTACACCTTC.